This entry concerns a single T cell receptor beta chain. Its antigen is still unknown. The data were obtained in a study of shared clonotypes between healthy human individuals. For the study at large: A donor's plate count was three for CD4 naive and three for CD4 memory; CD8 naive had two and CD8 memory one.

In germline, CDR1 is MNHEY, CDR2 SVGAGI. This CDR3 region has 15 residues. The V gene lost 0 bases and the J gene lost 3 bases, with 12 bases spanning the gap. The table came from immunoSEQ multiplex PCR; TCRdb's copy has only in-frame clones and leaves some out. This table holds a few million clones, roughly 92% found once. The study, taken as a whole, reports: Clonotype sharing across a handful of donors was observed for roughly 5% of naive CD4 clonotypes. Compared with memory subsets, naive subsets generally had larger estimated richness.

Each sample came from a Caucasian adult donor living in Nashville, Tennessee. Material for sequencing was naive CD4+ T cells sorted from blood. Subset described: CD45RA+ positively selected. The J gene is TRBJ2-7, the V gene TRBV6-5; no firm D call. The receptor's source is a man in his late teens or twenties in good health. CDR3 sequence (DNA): TGTGCCAGCAGTTACTCGGCAGCTGTGGGCTACGAGCAGTACTTC. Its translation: CASSYSAAVGYEQYF.